The clone carrying this T cell receptor beta chain is medium-sized within its sample. Its antigen is still unknown. This sample was included in a study of circulating tumor DNA in untreated peripheral T-cell lymphoma. Study-level findings and limits: In 70% to 85% of patients, tumor-specific clonotypes were identified.

Measured with immunoSEQ multiplex PCR; TCRdb has only the in-frame clones, and not every one. The data contain under 2,500 clones, roughly 69% of them singletons. Tumor tissue was collected at baseline, before treatment began. The origin of this receptor is a human donor with peripheral T-cell lymphoma. Sequencing was performed on tumor tissue.

The CDR3 loop is CASSFNPGTPLSGEQYF. CDR3 in DNA: TGTGCCAGCAGCTTCAACCCCGGGACCCCACTATCGGGCGAGCAGTACTTC. The chain is built from TRBV11-3 and TRBJ2-7, with D perhaps being TRBD1 or TRBD2 (5 bases each). The ends were cut back, 3 bases at V and 6 bases at J, with 24 bases in the middle. This CDR3 has 17 amino acids. Per germline, CDR1 SGHNT and CDR2 YENEEA.